There are a few counts of the clone carrying this T cell receptor (beta chain). These data are taken from a study of patients and donors after allogeneic stem cell transplantation. TCRdb reanalysed the RT-PCR reads using MiXCR and keeps one entry per CDR3 protein. The table lists about 410,000 distinct CDR3 sequences, 15% to 20% of them singletons. This CDR3 contains 15 residues. Trimming took 3 bases from V and 0 from J, leaving 9 bases between them. Germline CDR1 is DFQATT and CDR2 is SNEGSKA (reference sequence). V and J are TRBV20-1 and TRBJ1-6; D unresolved. The sequencing input was blood, either unsorted or a sorted T cell fraction (not recorded which). This sequence was found in a human donor who was either an allogeneic HSCT recipient or a stem cell or donor lymphocyte infusion donor (not recorded which). It is not recorded whose cells these are; they may come from a transplant donor. The CDR3 is CSARAGSSYNSPLHF. The CDR3 region has the DNA TGCAGTGCTAGGGCGGGGAGCTCCTATAATTCACCCCTCCACTTT.